This T cell receptor beta chain was retrieved from a study of T cell clusters in autoimmune cytopenias. One tube held mixed TRB-A and TRB-B primer pools for touch-down PCR. TCRdb reprocessed the multiplex PCR reads and keeps a single row for each CDR3 protein, giving no DNA. The table lists 650 to 850 distinct CDR3 sequences. This CDR3 is 16 amino acids long. The germline V gene encodes CDR1 SEHNR and CDR2 FQNEAQ (reference sequence). TRB was amplified from roughly 270 ng of peripheral blood genomic DNA per sample. The same data also went into a second study, on T cell repertoires in aging, cancer and after chemotherapy.

This receptor was identified in a human donor with an autoimmune cytopenia or autoimmune hepatitis (not recorded which). This rearrangement joins TRBV7-9 to TRBJ2-7; TCRdb's assignment of TRBD1 cannot be checked, as there is no DNA. Input material: peripheral blood. The CDR3 sequence is CASSWGTGTGGYEQYF. Based on the CDR3 plus reference TRBV7-9 and TRBJ2-7, the full variable domain is DTGVSQNPRHKITKRGQNVTFRCDPISEHNRLYWYRQTLGQGPEFLTYFQNEAQLEKSRLLSDRFSAERPKGSFSTLEIQRTEQGDSAMYLCASSWGTGTGGYEQYFGPGTRLTVT.